One TCR beta chain is described in this entry. Its specificity is unknown. This CDR3 has 13 amino acids. Trimming took off 8 bases at V and 0 bases at J, with 11 bases between the two ends. In germline, CDR1 is LNHDA, CDR2 SQIVND (reference sequence). Sequenced by immunoSEQ multiplex PCR; TCRdb stores in-frame clones only, minus some. This table holds approximately 84,000 clones, roughly 86% found once. This entry is derived from a study of OX40 agonist ivuxolimab in advanced cancers. Whole-study findings and limits: At doses 0.1 to 3.0 mg/kg, CD4+ and CD8+ clones expanded.

This rearrangement joins TRBV19 to TRBJ2-7, with D possibly being TRBD1 (6 bases). The TCR originated in an adult with an advanced solid tumor such as melanoma, head and neck, liver or kidney cancer. This specimen was CD4+ or CD8+ T cells sorted from blood, taken in a trial of the OX40 agonist ivuxolimab. This CDR3 reads CASGSTGSYEQYF. The CDR3 region has the DNA TGTGCCAGTGGATCGACAGGCTCCTACGAGCAGTACTTC.